The source of this T cell receptor beta chain is a study of human T cells and chemical hapten exposure. TCRdb called the RACE reads again in MiXCR, with one record for every CDR3 protein. The data contain 85,000 or so distinct CDR3 sequences, around 10% of them singletons. Study results and caveats: Having alopecia, the donors may differ immunologically from healthy people.

Time point specified: patch test 2, 6 weeks after DPC sensitization. This sample's treatment: therapeutic diphenylcyclopropenone sensitization with weekly scalp DPC. This clonotype was seen a few times. The antigen remains undetermined. Deletions cut 0 bases from V and 7 bases from J, with 13 bases between. This CDR3 contains 15 residues. CDR1 is LGHNA, CDR2 YSLEER, per germline. The V and J genes are TRBV4-3 and TRBJ1-5, with D possibly TRBD1 on 5 matching bases. The sequenced sample was whole blood, obtained in connection with sensitization to the hapten diphenylcyclopropenone (DPC). The clonotype was recovered from a man between 18 and 35 years old with alopecia areata. Some clones in this sample may be carry-over from other donors' samples. Written as DNA, the CDR3 is TGCGCCAGCAGCCAAGATCATCAGGGTACCCAGCCCCAGCATTTT. This codes for CASSQDHQGTQPQHF.